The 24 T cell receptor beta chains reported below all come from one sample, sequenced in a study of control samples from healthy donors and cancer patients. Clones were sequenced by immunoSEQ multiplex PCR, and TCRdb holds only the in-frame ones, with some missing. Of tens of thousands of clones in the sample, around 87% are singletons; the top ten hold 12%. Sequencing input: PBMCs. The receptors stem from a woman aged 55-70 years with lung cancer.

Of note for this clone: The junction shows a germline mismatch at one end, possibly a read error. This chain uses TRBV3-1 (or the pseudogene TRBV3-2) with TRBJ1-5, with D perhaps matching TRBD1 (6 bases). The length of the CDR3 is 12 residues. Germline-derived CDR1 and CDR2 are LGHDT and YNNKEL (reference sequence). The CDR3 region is CASGQGSQPQHF. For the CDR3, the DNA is TGTGCCAGCGGCCAGGGGAGCCAGCCCCAGCATTTT.

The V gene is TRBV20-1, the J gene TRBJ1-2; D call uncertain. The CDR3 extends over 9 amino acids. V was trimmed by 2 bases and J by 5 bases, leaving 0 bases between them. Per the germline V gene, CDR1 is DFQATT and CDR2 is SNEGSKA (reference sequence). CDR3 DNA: TGCAGTGCTAGATATGGCTACACCTTC. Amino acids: CSARYGYTF.

The CDR3 region has the DNA TGCGCCAGCAGCCAAGGGACAGGGGATGCCTACGAGCAGTACTTC. Translating it yields CASSQGTGDAYEQYF. The rearrangement links TRBV4-1 to TRBJ2-7, with 9 bases matching TRBD1. Germline trimming cut 1 base from V and 2 bases from J; bases unmatched to any gene: 3. Germline CDR1 reads MGHRA; CDR2 reads YSYEKL. There are 15 residues in the CDR3.

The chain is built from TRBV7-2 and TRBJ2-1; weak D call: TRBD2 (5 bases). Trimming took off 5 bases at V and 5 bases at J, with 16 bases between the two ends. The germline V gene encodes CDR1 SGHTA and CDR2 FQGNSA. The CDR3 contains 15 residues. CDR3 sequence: CASSRTPTQHNEQFF. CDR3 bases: TGTGCCAGCAGCCGGACTCCAACTCAGCACAATGAGCAGTTCTTC.

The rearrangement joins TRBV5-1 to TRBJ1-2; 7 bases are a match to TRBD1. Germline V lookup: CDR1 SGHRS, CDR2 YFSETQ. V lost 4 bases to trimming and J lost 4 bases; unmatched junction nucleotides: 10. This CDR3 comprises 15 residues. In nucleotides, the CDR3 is TGCGCCAGCAGCACCGACCCGGGACAGCTCTATGGCTACACCTTC. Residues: CASSTDPGQLYGYTF.

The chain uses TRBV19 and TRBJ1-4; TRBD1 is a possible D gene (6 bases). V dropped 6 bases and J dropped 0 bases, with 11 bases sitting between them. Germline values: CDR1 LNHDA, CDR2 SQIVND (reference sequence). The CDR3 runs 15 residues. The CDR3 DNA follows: TGTGCCAGTAGCGGGGGCGCTGCAACTAATGAAAAACTGTTTTTT. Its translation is CASSGGAATNEKLFF.

Written as DNA, the CDR3 is TGTGCCAGCAGTTCTAGGGGCGGCACAGATACGCAGTATTTT. It specifies CASSSRGGTDTQYF. This chain connects TRBV6-2 or TRBV6-3 to TRBJ2-3; a possible D gene is TRBD1 (5 bases). The germline V and J ends were trimmed by 4 bases and 1 base, with 9 bases remaining between them. This CDR3 region has 14 residues. The germline V gene has CDR1 MNHEY and CDR2 SVGEGT.

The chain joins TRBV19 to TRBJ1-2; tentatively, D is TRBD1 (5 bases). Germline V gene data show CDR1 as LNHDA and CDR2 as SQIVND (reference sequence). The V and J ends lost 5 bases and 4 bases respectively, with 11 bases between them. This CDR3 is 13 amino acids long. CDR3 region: CASSPDSRYGYTF. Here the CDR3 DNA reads TGTGCCAGTAGTCCAGACAGCCGCTATGGCTACACCTTC.

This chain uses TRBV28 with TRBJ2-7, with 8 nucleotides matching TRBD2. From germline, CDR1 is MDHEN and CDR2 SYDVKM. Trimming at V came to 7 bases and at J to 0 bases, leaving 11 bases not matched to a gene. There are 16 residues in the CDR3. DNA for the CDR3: TGTGCCAGCATCCCGGGGGGGCGTACTAGCTCCTACGAGCAGTACTTC. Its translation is CASIPGGRTSSYEQYF.

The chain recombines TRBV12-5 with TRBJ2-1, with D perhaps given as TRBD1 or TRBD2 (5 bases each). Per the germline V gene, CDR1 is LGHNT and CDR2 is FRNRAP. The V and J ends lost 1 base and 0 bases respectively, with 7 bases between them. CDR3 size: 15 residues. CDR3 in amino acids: CASGLGGSSYNEQFF. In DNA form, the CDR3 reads TGTGCTAGTGGTTTGGGGGGGTCCTCCTACAATGAGCAGTTCTTC. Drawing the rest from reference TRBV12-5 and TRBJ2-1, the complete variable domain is DARVTQTPRHKVTEMGQEVTMRCQPILGHNTVFWYRQTMMQGLELLAYFRNRAPLDDSGMPKDRFSAEMPDATLATLKIQPSEPRDSAVYFCASGLGGSSYNEQFFGPGTRLTVL.

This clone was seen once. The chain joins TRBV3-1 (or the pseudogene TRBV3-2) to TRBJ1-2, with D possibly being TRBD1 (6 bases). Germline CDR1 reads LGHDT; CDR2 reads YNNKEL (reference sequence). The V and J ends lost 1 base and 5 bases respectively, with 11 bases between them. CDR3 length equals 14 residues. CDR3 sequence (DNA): TGTGCCAGCAGCCAAGGCACAGGGATTTATGGCTACACCTTC. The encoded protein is CASSQGTGIYGYTF.

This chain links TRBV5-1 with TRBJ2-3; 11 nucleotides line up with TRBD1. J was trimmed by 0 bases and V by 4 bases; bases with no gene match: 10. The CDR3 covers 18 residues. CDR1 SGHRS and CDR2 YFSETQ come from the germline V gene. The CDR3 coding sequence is TGCGCCAGCAGCATAGGACAGGGGGCTTTCTCAAGCACAGATACGCAGTATTTT. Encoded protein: CASSIGQGAFSSTDTQYF.

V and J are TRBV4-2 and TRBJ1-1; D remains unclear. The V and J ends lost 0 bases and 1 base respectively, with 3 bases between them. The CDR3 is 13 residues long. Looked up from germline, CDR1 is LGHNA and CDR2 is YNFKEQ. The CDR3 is CASSQDRNTEAFF. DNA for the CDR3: TGTGCCAGCAGCCAAGACAGGAACACTGAAGCTTTCTTT.

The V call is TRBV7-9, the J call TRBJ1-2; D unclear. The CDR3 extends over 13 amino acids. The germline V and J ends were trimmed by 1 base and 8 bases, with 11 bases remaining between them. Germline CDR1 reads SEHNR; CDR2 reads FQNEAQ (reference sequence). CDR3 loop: CASSLDSLGGYTF. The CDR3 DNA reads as TGTGCCAGCAGCTTAGACTCCTTGGGGGGCTACACCTTC.

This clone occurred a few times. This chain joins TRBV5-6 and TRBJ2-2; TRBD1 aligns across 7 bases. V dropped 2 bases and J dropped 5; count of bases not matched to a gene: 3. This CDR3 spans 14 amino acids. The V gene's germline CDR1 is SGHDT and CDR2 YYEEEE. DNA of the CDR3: TGTGCCAGCAGCTTACAGGGGCCTACCGGGGAGCTGTTTTTT. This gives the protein CASSLQGPTGELFF.

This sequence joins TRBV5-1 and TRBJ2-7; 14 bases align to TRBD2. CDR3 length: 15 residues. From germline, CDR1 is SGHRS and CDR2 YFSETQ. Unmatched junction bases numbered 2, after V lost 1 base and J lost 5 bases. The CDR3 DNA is TGCGCCAGCAGCTTGAGGGGACTAGCGGGAGACGAGCAGTACTTC. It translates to CASSLRGLAGDEQYF. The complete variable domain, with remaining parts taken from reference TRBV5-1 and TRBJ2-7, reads KAGVTQTPRYLIKTRGQQVTLSCSPISGHRSVSWYQQTPGQGLQFLFEYFSETQRNKGNFPGRFSGRQFSNSRSEMNVSTLELGDSALYLCASSLRGLAGDEQYFGPGTRLTVT.

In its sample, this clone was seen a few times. The CDR3 nucleotides read TGTGCCAGCAGCTTGGGGGGGCGACAGGGCCGTGGTACCGGGGAGCTGTTTTTT. The encoded protein is CASSLGGRQGRGTGELFF. The chain recombines TRBV5-5 with TRBJ2-2, with 7 nucleotides matching TRBD1. Germline loops: CDR1 SGHKS, CDR2 YYEKEE (reference sequence). The V and J ends lost 0 bases and 5 bases, in that order; junction bases with no gene match: 13. The CDR3 runs to 18 residues.

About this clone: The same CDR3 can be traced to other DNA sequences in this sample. The CDR3, as DNA: TGTGCCAGCAGTTACTCTGGAGGGTATCAGCCCCAGCATTTT. Its protein product is CASSYSGGYQPQHF. The chain uses TRBV6-2 or TRBV6-3 and TRBJ1-5; D gene unclear. In germline, CDR1 is MNHEY, CDR2 SVGEGT. The CDR3 is 14 amino acids. Trimming cost V 0 bases and J 5 bases, with 8 bases left between them.

As DNA, the CDR3 is TGTGCCAGCAGCGTAGACGGGGGCGCGAACACCGGGGAGCTGTTTTTT. Translation: CASSVDGGANTGELFF. This chain connects TRBV9 to TRBJ2-2; TRBD1 or TRBD2 may be the D gene (6 bases each). The V gene lost 0 bases and the J gene lost 0 bases, with 9 bases spanning the gap. Germline V gives CDR1 SGDLS, CDR2 YYNGEE. The CDR3 runs 16 residues.

The CDR3, as DNA: TGTGCCAGCAGAACCACGGGCTCACCGGGCCCCTACGAGCAGTACTTC. Translated, it gives CASRTTGSPGPYEQYF. The gene calls are TRBV7-9 and TRBJ2-7, with no clear D. This CDR3 is built from 16 residues. Trimming took off 6 bases at V and 2 bases at J, with 20 bases between the two ends. The germline gives CDR1 SEHNR, CDR2 FQNEAQ (reference sequence).

The DNA of the CDR3 is TGCGCCAGCAGCTCGGACAGGGTGGGCCAAGAGACCCAGTACTTC. Protein product: CASSSDRVGQETQYF. The chain is built from TRBV5-1 and TRBJ2-5; 8 nucleotides agree with TRBD1. The germline V gene encodes CDR1 SGHRS and CDR2 YFSETQ. V lost 3 bases to trimming and J lost 1 base; unmatched junction nucleotides: 5. CDR3 length: 15 amino acids.

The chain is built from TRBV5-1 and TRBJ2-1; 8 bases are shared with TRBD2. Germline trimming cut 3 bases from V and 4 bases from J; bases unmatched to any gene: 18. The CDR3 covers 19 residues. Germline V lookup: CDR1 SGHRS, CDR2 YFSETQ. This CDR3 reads CASSSRLIPGLGIYNEQFF. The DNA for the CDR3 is TGCGCCAGCAGCTCCCGTCTAATTCCGGGACTAGGGATTTACAATGAGCAGTTCTTC.

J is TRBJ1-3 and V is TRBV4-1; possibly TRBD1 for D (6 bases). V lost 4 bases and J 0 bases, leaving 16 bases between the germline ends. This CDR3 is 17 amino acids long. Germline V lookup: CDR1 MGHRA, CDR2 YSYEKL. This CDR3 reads CASSPYPAGASGNTIYF. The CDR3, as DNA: TGCGCCAGCAGCCCCTACCCGGCGGGGGCCTCTGGAAACACCATATATTTT.

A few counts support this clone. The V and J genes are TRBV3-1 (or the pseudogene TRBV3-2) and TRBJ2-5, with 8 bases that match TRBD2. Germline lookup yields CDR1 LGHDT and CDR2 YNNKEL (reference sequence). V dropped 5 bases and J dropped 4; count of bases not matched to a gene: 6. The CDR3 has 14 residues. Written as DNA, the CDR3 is TGTGCCAGCAGCTTATCGGGGGGGCCAGAGACCCAGTACTTC. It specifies CASSLSGGPETQYF.